This T cell receptor beta chain was sequenced in a study of CD8 T cells in ankylosing spondylitis. The CDR3 runs to 15 residues. CDR1 and CDR2 (germline): SGHDT, YYEEEE. V was shortened by 6 bases and J by 4 bases, with 19 bases between the two germline ends. General observations from the study: Clones linked to disease were reported to show significant enrichment in matched ankylosing spondylitis synovial fluid. Characteristic, it appeared, of ankylosing spondylitis blood was a TCR beta motif of about eight highly homologous variants. The authors found the disease-linked clones to be CD8+ and relatively rare in peripheral blood.

This clonotype was detected ten times or more. Its antigen is unidentified. In making TCR beta libraries, quantitative 5'-RACE with molecular barcodes was used. TCRdb re-derived calls from the 5' RACE reads in MiXCR, one entry per CDR3 protein. The sample lists about 140,000 distinct CDR3 sequences; around 6.6% were seen once. V is TRBV5-6 and J is TRBJ1-1, with D perhaps matching TRBD1 (6 bases). The receptor's source is a female donor with ankylosing spondylitis or in good health (not recorded which). Sequencing was done on a sample of blood, either unsorted or a sorted T cell fraction (not recorded which). The CDR3 DNA is TGTGCCAGCACCCCTTCCGGGGGGCCGGGCACTGAAGCTTTCTTT. It translates to CASTPSGGPGTEAFF.